The 30 T cell receptor beta chains given below trace back to one sample, sequenced in a study of coeliac disease. Sequencing was performed with immunoSEQ multiplex PCR; in TCRdb, only in-frame clones are kept and a portion is missing. The table has over 4,000 clones, about two thirds seen once; the top ten hold approximately 8%. Specimen: intraepithelial lymphocytes from the gut. The receptors stem from a woman in her late teens or twenties with active celiac disease.

The gene calls are TRBV4-1 and TRBJ2-2; D perhaps matches TRBD1 (6 bases). V lost 0 bases and J 5 bases, leaving 13 bases between the germline ends. CDR1 MGHRA and CDR2 YSYEKL come from the germline V gene. The length of the CDR3 is 16 residues. CDR3 nucleotide sequence: TGCGCCAGCAGCCAAGATAGGGGACATGAAACCGGGGAGCTGTTTTTT. As protein: CASSQDRGHETGELFF.

This clone was observed a few times. The V call is TRBV28, the J call TRBJ1-1, with D uncertain. The CDR3 loop spans 12 amino acids. Trimming removed 1 base at V and 9 bases at J, with 9 bases between. From germline, CDR1 is MDHEN and CDR2 SYDVKM. The CDR3 loop reads CASSLFEPKAFF. The CDR3 bases are TGTGCCAGCAGTTTATTTGAGCCTAAAGCTTTCTTT.

By its share, this clone is medium-sized. The V call is TRBV29-1, the J call TRBJ2-7; 9 positions match TRBD1. Trimming at V came to 5 bases and at J to 2 bases, leaving 10 bases not matched to a gene. In germline, CDR1 is SQVTM, CDR2 ANQGSEA. The CDR3 has 15 amino acids. The CDR3 bases are TGCAGCGTTCGCTCCACAGGGGGCTTGGCCTACGAGCAGTACTTC. It is translated as CSVRSTGGLAYEQYF.

The chain has TRBV27 and TRBJ2-3, with a tentative D call TRBD1 (5 bases). The germline V and J ends were trimmed by 6 bases and 7 bases, with 14 bases remaining between them. The germline gives CDR1 MNHEY, CDR2 SMNVEV (reference sequence). The CDR3 runs to 13 residues. DNA for the CDR3: TGTGCCAGCAGCCCACCCAGGGTGAATACGCAGTATTTT. Translating it yields CASSPPRVNTQYF.

The V gene is TRBV19, the J gene TRBJ1-5; the D gene is possibly TRBD1 (5 bases). Trimming pared 3 bases from V and 7 bases from J, leaving 10 bases between. The germline V gene has CDR1 LNHDA and CDR2 SQIVND (reference sequence). This CDR3 has 13 residues. This chain's CDR3 is CASSMGLTQPQHF. The CDR3 DNA reads as TGTGCCAGTAGTATGGGGCTAACCCAGCCCCAGCATTTT.

The chain combines TRBV5-6 with TRBJ2-1; TRBD1 matches 9 bases. Germline assignment: CDR1 SGHDT and CDR2 YYEEEE. V shed 4 bases, J shed 12 bases, and the junction held 17 bases outside the gene matches. The CDR3 is 16 amino acids. The CDR3 loop reads CASSPPHRGLGRMQFF. The DNA of the CDR3 is TGTGCCAGCAGCCCCCCCCACAGGGGGCTTGGTCGGATGCAGTTCTTC.

The V and J genes are TRBV28 and TRBJ2-7; tentatively, D is TRBD2 (5 bases). Germline CDR1 is MDHEN and CDR2 is SYDVKM. The CDR3 loop spans 13 amino acids. With 5 bases removed from V and 2 bases from J, the gap between germline ends came to 10 bases. The CDR3 spells CASSIEEAYEQYF. CDR3 nucleotides: TGTGCCAGCAGTATAGAGGAGGCCTACGAGCAGTACTTC.

The gene calls are TRBV7-2 and TRBJ1-3, with unresolved D. This CDR3 is 15 amino acids long. V was clipped by 4 bases and J by 1 base, with 11 bases between them. CDR1 is SGHTA and CDR2 is FQGNSA in the germline V gene. CDR3 region: CASSSRTGSGNTIYF. The CDR3 DNA sequence: TGTGCCAGCAGCTCCCGCACGGGATCTGGAAACACCATATATTTT. The entire variable domain, with the rest obtained from reference TRBV7-2 and TRBJ1-3, is as follows: GAGVSQSPSNKVTEKGKDVELRCDPISGHTALYWYRQSLGQGLEFLIYFQGNSAPDKSGLPSDRFSAERTGGSVSTLTIQRTQQEDSAVYLCASSSRTGSGNTIYFGEGSWLTVV.

This clone occurred a few times. The CDR3 loop reads CASSPHGGQNTEAFF. DNA of the CDR3: TGCGCCAGCAGCCCCCACGGGGGTCAGAACACTGAAGCTTTCTTT. This chain joins TRBV4-1 and TRBJ1-1; the D gene is possibly TRBD1 (5 bases). Germline values: CDR1 MGHRA, CDR2 YSYEKL. Trimming left V 4 bases short and J 1 base short, with 13 bases between. The CDR3 consists of 15 residues.

The table lists this clone with a count of one. This chain joins TRBV2 and TRBJ2-1, with D perhaps matching TRBD1 (6 bases). Germline V gene data show CDR1 as SNHLY and CDR2 as FYNNEI. Trimming removed 8 bases at V and 11 bases at J, with 16 bases between. The CDR3 length is 12 residues. The CDR3 sequence is CASFRPGVQQFF. CDR3 nucleotides: TGTGCCAGCTTCCGGCCAGGGGTTCAGCAGTTCTTC.

The chain has TRBV7-3 and TRBJ2-1, with D maybe TRBD2 (5 bases). V was cut by 0 bases and J by 3 bases, with 9 bases left in between. The CDR3 runs to 15 residues. Germline CDR1 reads SGHTA; CDR2 reads FQGTGA. Written as DNA, the CDR3 is TGTGCCAGCAGCTTAACATGGGAGAGCTACAATGAGCAGTTCTTC. Protein sequence: CASSLTWESYNEQFF.

This clone was picked up a small number of times. The rearrangement links TRBV30 to TRBJ1-1; D remains unclear. Germline V gives CDR1 GTSNPN, CDR2 SVGIG (reference sequence). This CDR3 spans 12 amino acids. The ends were cut back, 1 base at V and 7 bases at J, with 10 bases in the middle. The CDR3: CAWSGPSIEAFF. CDR3 DNA: TGTGCCTGGAGTGGGCCATCCATTGAAGCTTTCTTT.

The rearrangement joins TRBV6-6 to TRBJ2-1; 7 nucleotides line up with TRBD2. Germline V gives CDR1 MNHNY, CDR2 SVGAGI (reference sequence). This CDR3 region has 14 residues. V lost 6 bases to trimming and J lost 6 bases; unmatched junction nucleotides: 8. The CDR3 loop reads CASSRAGKVNEQFF. CDR3 nucleotide sequence: TGTGCCAGCAGCCGAGCGGGGAAGGTCAATGAGCAGTTCTTC.

This clone has only a few counts. V and J are TRBV29-1 and TRBJ1-1; 11 bases are shared with TRBD1. The CDR3 covers 17 residues. CDR1 is SQVTM, CDR2 ANQGSEA, per germline. With V trimmed by 6 bases and J by 11 bases, 23 bases remained unmatched. CDR3 in amino acids: CSVSPNLRRDRGFAAFF. CDR3 nucleotides: TGCAGCGTATCACCTAACCTCCGCCGGGACAGGGGGTTCGCGGCTTTCTTT. The variable domain in full, completed from reference TRBV29-1 and TRBJ1-1, reads SAVISQKPSRDICQRGTSLTIQCQVDSQVTMMFWYRQQPGQSLTLIATANQGSEATYESGFVIDKFPISRPNLTFSTLTVSNMSPEDSSIYLCSVSPNLRRDRGFAAFFGQGTRLTVV.

There are a few counts of this clone. The genes are TRBV6-1 and TRBJ2-7; 9 nucleotides align to TRBD1. Per germline, CDR1 MNHNS and CDR2 SASEGT. This CDR3 spans 17 amino acids. Trimming at V came to 1 base and at J to 0 bases, leaving 7 bases not matched to a gene. The CDR3 here is CASSEGDRAWGSYEQYF. The CDR3 DNA reads as TGTGCCAGCAGTGAAGGGGACAGGGCTTGGGGCTCCTACGAGCAGTACTTC.

This clone occurred a few times. This chain connects TRBV11-2 to TRBJ1-5; tentative D call: TRBD1 (5 bases). The germline V gene encodes CDR1 SGHAT and CDR2 FQNNGV. This CDR3 comprises 15 residues. Trimming cost V 2 bases and J 0 bases, with 8 bases left between them. The CDR3 DNA reads as TGTGCCAGCAGCTTAACAGGTTATAGCAATCAGCCCCAGCATTTT. It translates to CASSLTGYSNQPQHF.

This clone came up once. J is TRBJ2-7 and V is TRBV9; no reliable D call. Germline values: CDR1 SGDLS, CDR2 YYNGEE. V was pared by 0 bases and J by 2 bases, with 9 bases between. This CDR3 is built from 14 residues. CDR3 sequence (DNA): TGTGCCAGCAGCGTAGGAGCTCCCCCCTACGAGCAGTACTTC. Protein: CASSVGAPPYEQYF.

This clone appeared a few times. The genes are TRBV11-2 and TRBJ2-1; 7 bases fit TRBD2. With 3 bases clipped from V and 10 bases from J, the junction kept 15 bases outside the gene matches. This CDR3 has 16 residues. Germline CDR1 reads SGHAT; CDR2 reads FQNNGV. The CDR3 DNA reads as TGTGCCAGCAGCTTCACGTTCGGCGGGAGTTCTAACGAGCAGTTCTTC. This encodes CASSFTFGGSSNEQFF.

CDR3 residues: CASSISPGSLNTEAFF. The CDR3 DNA reads as TGTGCCAGTAGTATATCCCCAGGATCCCTGAACACTGAAGCTTTCTTT. The J gene is TRBJ1-1, the V gene TRBV19; D remains unclear. V lost 2 bases and J 0 bases, leaving 13 bases between the germline ends. CDR1 and CDR2 from the germline V gene are LNHDA and SQIVND (reference sequence). The CDR3 covers 16 residues.

This clone was found a few times. The chain uses TRBV5-8 and TRBJ2-7; the match to TRBD1 covers 11 bases. CDR1 is SGHTS, CDR2 YDEGEE, per germline. The CDR3 sequence is 15 residues long. V was clipped by 4 bases and J by 0 bases; unmatched bases: 3. The CDR3 loop reads CASSRDRGYSYEQYF. The DNA of the CDR3 is TGTGCCAGCAGCCGGGACAGGGGGTACTCCTACGAGCAGTACTTC.

This clone was seen a handful of times. The chain couples TRBV7-5 to TRBJ2-1; TRBD2, the table's D call, was not compared with the DNA. TRBV7-5 is deemed a pseudogene. The CDR3 extends over 15 amino acids. The CDR3 nucleotides are TGTGTCAGAAGCCAGGGACTAGCGTTGAACAATGAGCAGTTCTTC. Amino acid sequence: CVRSQGLALNNEQFF.

This rearrangement joins TRBV7-9 to TRBJ2-1, with 7 bases identical to TRBD1. This CDR3 contains 17 residues. With V trimmed by 4 bases and J by 3 bases, 12 bases remained unmatched. Germline lookup yields CDR1 SEHNR and CDR2 FQNEAQ (reference sequence). CDR3 bases: TGTGCCAGCAGCTCCCGAAATTGGGACAGACACTACAATGAGCAGTTCTTC. It translates to CASSSRNWDRHYNEQFF.

The rearrangement joins TRBV5-1 to TRBJ1-6; D is unclear. The CDR3 is 12 residues long. Germline lookup yields CDR1 SGHRS and CDR2 YFSETQ. Trimming left V 0 bases short and J 11 bases short, with 6 bases between. The CDR3 region has the DNA TGCGCCAGCAGCTTGGGGGCGCCACCCCTCCACTTT. This sequence encodes CASSLGAPPLHF.

The chain links TRBV4-1 to TRBJ1-6; D might be TRBD1 (6 bases). Trimming shortened V by 0 bases and J by 3 bases, and 21 bases separated the two germline ends. The CDR3 has 20 amino acids. Germline V gives CDR1 MGHRA, CDR2 YSYEKL. Here the CDR3 DNA reads TGCGCCAGCAGCCAAGAGGCAGGGGACACTCTTGACTTCTATAATTCACCCCTCCACTTT. Its protein product is CASSQEAGDTLDFYNSPLHF.

The CDR3 bases are TGTGTCAGAAGCTTAGGGGGGCAGCGGGAAGGCTACAATGAGCAGTTCTTC. This translates into CVRSLGGQREGYNEQFF. The chain joins TRBV7-5 to TRBJ2-1; the table's D call of TRBD2 was not tested on the DNA. TRBV7-5 is a recognized pseudogene. The CDR3 covers 17 residues.

The CDR3 nucleotides are TGTGCCAGCAGCTTGGAAACAGGGGTCTACGAGCAGTACTTC. Its translation is CASSLETGVYEQYF. V usage is TRBV5-6 and J usage is TRBJ2-7; 7 bases map to TRBD1. The CDR3 contains 14 residues. Germline lookup yields CDR1 SGHDT and CDR2 YYEEEE. Unmatched junction bases numbered 3, after V lost 0 bases and J lost 3 bases.

V and J are TRBV7-2 and TRBJ1-5, with D hard to call. CDR1 SGHTA and CDR2 FQGNSA come from the germline V gene. This CDR3 has 15 amino acids. Trimming shortened V by 10 bases and J by 3 bases, and 19 bases separated the two germline ends. CDR3 protein: CATKASSSPNQPQHF. The CDR3 DNA reads as TGTGCCACCAAAGCCTCCTCATCGCCCAATCAGCCCCAGCATTTT.

CDR3 amino acids: CASSQSTSGSYEQYF. In nucleotides, the CDR3 is TGTGCCAGCAGCCAGAGTACTAGCGGGAGTTACGAGCAGTACTTC. The chain recombines TRBV4-2 with TRBJ2-7; 11 nucleotides line up with TRBD2. Germline CDR1 reads LGHNA; CDR2 reads YNFKEQ. This CDR3 is 15 amino acids long. V dropped 3 bases and J dropped 4; count of bases not matched to a gene: 5.

This clone was observed a few times. The chain employs TRBV13 and TRBJ2-1, with D possibly matching TRBD2 (6 bases). The CDR3 is 15 residues long. CDR1 PRHDT and CDR2 FYEKMQ come from the germline V gene (reference sequence). Trimming took 4 bases from V and 8 from J, leaving 18 bases between them. Written as DNA, the CDR3 is TGTGCCAGCAGCTCCCCCGGGGGAGTTGGCGATGAGCAGTTCTTC. Translated, it gives CASSSPGGVGDEQFF.

This clone was counted a few times. The chain is built from TRBV7-8 and TRBJ2-7; tentative D call: TRBD1 (7 bases). CDR3 length equals 14 residues. Trimming pared 3 bases from V and 2 bases from J, leaving 11 bases between. Germline V gives CDR1 SGHVS, CDR2 FQNEAQ. The CDR3 nucleotides are TGTGCCAGCAGCTTGCGGGACAGACCCTACGAGCAGTACTTC. Its translation is CASSLRDRPYEQYF.